This T cell receptor beta chain is from a study of cytomegalovirus exposure and HLA in healthy donors. General study results and limits: The study labeled approximately 150 TCR beta chains cytomegalovirus-associated. Serostatus for CMV was the only available immune exposure information. The later analysis indicated that the majority of CMV-associated TCR beta chains appeared HLA-restricted.

The PCR used 60 Vbeta and 13 Jbeta primers. Measured with immunoSEQ multiplex PCR; TCRdb has only the in-frame clones, and not every one. The top ten clones hold about 1.7% of a sample with roughly 200,000 clones, roughly 80% of them seen once. The CDR3 consists of 14 residues. Trimming took 4 bases from V and 11 from J; bases not matched to a gene: 12. Germline loops: CDR1 SGHDN, CDR2 FVKESK. On this clone: Its specificity is not known.

Sequenced: PBMCs. This clonotype was sampled from a woman aged 18 to 35 in good health and CMV-seronegative. The rearrangement links TRBV14 to TRBJ1-1; 8 positions match TRBD1. The CDR3 spells CASSRERAGGEAFF. The CDR3 nucleotides read TGTGCCAGCAGCCGGGAGAGGGCAGGGGGCGAGGCTTTCTTT.